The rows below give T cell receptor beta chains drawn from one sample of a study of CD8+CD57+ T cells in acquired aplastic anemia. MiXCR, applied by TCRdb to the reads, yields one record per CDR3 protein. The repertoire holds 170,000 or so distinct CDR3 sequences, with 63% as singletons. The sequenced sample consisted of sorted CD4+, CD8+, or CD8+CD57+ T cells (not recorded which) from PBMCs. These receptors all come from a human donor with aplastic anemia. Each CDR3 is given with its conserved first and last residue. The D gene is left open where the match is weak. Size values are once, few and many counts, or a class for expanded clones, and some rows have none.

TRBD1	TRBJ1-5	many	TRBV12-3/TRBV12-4	CASSFIRQGVGQPQHF	TGTGCCAGCAGTTTTATCAGACAGGGGGTGGGTCAGCCCCAGCATTTT
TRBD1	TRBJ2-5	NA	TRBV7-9	CASSPGGRGRETQYF	TGTGCCAGCAGCCCAGGGGGCAGGGGACGGGAGACCCAGTACTTC
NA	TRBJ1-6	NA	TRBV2	CASSHGNNSPLHF	TGTGCCAGCAGCCATGGGAATAATTCACCCCTCCACTTT
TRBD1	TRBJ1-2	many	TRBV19	CASSMLGPGQANYGYTF	TGTGCCAGTAGTATGCTGGGACCGGGACAGGCTAACTATGGCTACACCTTC
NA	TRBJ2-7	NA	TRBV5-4	CASSYRGLYEQYF	TGTGCCAGCAGCTACAGGGGACTCTACGAGCAGTACTTC
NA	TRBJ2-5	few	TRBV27	CASSEFGETQYF	TGTGCCAGCAGTGAATTCGGAGAGACCCAGTACTTC
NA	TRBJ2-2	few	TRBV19	CASNLAPGELFF	TGTGCCAGCAATCTAGCGCCCGGGGAGCTGTTTTTT
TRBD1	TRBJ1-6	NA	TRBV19	CASRQGQGLGSPLHF	TGTGCCAGTAGACAGGGACAGGGTTTAGGATCACCCCTCCACTTT
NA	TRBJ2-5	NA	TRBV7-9	CASSRQGGLGETQYF	TGTGCCAGCAGCCGGCAGGGGGGGCTGGGGGAGACCCAGTACTTC
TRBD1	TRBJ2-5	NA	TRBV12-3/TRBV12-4	CASSLLGTEQETQYF	TGTGCCAGCAGTTTATTGGGGACAGAACAAGAGACCCAGTACTTC
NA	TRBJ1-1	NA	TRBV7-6	CASSLAEGGTEAFF	TGTGCCAGCAGCTTGGCGGAGGGCGGCACTGAAGCTTTCTTT
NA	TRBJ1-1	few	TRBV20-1	CSAVGYTEAFF	TGCAGTGCTGTCGGCTACACTGAAGCTTTCTTT
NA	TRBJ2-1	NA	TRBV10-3	CAISEGGQAIF	TGTGCCATCAGTGAGGGGGGACAAGCGATATTT
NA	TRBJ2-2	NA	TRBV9	CASSVDPRVNTGELFF	TGTGCCAGCAGCGTAGACCCCAGGGTGAACACCGGGGAGCTGTTTTTT
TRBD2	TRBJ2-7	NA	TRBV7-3	CASSSEVGTRDGYEQYF	TGTGCCAGCAGCTCCGAAGTGGGGACTAGGGACGGCTACGAGCAGTACTTC
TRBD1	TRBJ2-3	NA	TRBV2	CASRPDRAGTDTQYF	TGTGCCAGCAGACCGGACAGGGCAGGGACAGATACGCAGTATTTT
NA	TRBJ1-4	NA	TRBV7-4	CASSWGTSGGLEKLFF	TGTGCCAGCAGCTGGGGGACTAGCGGGGGACTTGAAAAACTGTTTTTT
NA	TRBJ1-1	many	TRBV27	CASSLSRDTEAFF	TGTGCCAGCAGTTTATCGAGGGATACTGAAGCTTTCTTT
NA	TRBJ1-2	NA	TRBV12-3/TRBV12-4	CASSFFSGTNYGYTF	TGTGCCAGCAGTTTTTTCTCGGGGACTAACTATGGCTACACCTTC
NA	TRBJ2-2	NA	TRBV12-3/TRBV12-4	CASSVINTGELFF	TGTGCCAGCAGTGTCATAAACACCGGGGAGCTGTTTTTT
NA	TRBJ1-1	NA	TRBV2	CASSGLTENTEAFF	TGTGCCAGCAGTGGGTTGACAGAAAACACTGAAGCTTTCTTT
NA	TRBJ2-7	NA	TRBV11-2	CASSRQGGDVWSF	TGTGCCAGCAGCCGACAGGGAGGGGACGTTTGGTCCTTC
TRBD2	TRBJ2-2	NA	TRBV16	CASSQSISGVAGELFF	TGTGCCAGCAGCCAATCGATTAGCGGGGTCGCCGGGGAGCTGTTTTTT
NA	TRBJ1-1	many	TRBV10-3	CAIPVCRALRDTEAFF	TGTGCCATCCCCGTCTGCAGGGCACTAAGAGACACTGAAGCTTTCTTT
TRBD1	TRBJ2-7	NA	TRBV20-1	CSARDRGQLYEQYF	TGCAGCGCTAGAGATCGGGGACAGCTCTACGAGCAGTACTTC